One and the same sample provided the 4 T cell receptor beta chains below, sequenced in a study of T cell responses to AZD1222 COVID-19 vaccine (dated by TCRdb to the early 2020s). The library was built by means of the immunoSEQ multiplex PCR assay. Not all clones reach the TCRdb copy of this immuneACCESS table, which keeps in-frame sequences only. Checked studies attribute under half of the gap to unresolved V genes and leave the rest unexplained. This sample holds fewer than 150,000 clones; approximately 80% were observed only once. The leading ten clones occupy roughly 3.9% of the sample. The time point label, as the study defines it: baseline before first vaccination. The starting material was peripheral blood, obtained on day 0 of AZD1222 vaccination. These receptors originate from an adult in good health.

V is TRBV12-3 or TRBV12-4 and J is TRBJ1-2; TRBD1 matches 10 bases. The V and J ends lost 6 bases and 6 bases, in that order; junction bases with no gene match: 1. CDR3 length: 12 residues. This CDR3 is CASRTGGDGYTF. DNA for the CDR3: TGTGCCAGCAGGACAGGGGGCGATGGCTACACCTTC.

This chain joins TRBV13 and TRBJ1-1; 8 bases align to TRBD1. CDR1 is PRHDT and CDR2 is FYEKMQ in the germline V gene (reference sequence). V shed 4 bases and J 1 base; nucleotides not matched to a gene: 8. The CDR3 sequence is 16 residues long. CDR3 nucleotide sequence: TGTGCCAGCAGCTCCCGTCCCGGGACAGGGAACACTGAAGCTTTCTTT. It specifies CASSSRPGTGNTEAFF.

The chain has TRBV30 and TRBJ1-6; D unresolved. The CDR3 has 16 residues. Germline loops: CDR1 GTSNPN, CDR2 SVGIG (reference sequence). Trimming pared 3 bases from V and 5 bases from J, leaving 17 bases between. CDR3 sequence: CAWRDLDLNNNSPLHF. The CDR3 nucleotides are TGTGCCTGGAGAGATCTAGACCTGAACAATAATTCACCCCTCCACTTT.

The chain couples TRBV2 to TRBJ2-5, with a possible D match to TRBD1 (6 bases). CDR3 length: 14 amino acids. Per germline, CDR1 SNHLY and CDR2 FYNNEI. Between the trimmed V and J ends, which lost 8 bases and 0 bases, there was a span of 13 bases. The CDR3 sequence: CASLSTGYQETQYF. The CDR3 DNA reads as TGTGCCAGCCTCTCCACAGGGTACCAAGAGACCCAGTACTTC.